Listed below are T cell receptor beta chains from one sample, sequenced in a study of early T cells in non-severe SARS-CoV-2 infection. TCRdb ran MiXCR on the 5' RACE reads and lists one entry per CDR3 protein. The data contain about 80,000 distinct CDR3 sequences, less than 20% of them singletons. The sequencing sample was made of whole blood. The receptors were gathered from an adult who was a healthcare worker with PCR-confirmed SARS-CoV-2 infection or an uninfected control (not recorded which). Each CDR3 is given without its conserved first and last residue. D genes are given only for firm matches. The size entry is marked missing in some rows and otherwise reads once, few, many or a size class.

CDR3aa | abundance | d_gene | j_gene | v_gene
ASSVEEGPSSGNTIY | few | NA | TRBJ1-3 | TRBV9
ASSKWGDEKLF | few | NA | TRBJ1-4 | TRBV7-9
ASSGTGANTEAF | many | TRBD1 | TRBJ1-1 | TRBV18
ASCLNAGNSYNEQF | few | NA | TRBJ2-1 | TRBV6-4
ATSDATGGSDEKLF | NA | TRBD1 | TRBJ1-4 | TRBV24-1
ASSQAPRAPVNEQY | NA | NA | TRBJ2-7 | TRBV3-1
ASSFPPADTQY | NA | NA | TRBJ2-3 | TRBV12-3/TRBV12-4
SALRLAGEGEQF | NA | TRBD2 | TRBJ2-1 | TRBV29-1
ASSSGLAGYEQY | many | TRBD2 | TRBJ2-7 | TRBV5-1
ASSFRDSFLGNEQF | many | NA | TRBJ2-1 | TRBV5-6
ASSFQWRLAGAGEQF | few | TRBD2 | TRBJ2-1 | TRBV28